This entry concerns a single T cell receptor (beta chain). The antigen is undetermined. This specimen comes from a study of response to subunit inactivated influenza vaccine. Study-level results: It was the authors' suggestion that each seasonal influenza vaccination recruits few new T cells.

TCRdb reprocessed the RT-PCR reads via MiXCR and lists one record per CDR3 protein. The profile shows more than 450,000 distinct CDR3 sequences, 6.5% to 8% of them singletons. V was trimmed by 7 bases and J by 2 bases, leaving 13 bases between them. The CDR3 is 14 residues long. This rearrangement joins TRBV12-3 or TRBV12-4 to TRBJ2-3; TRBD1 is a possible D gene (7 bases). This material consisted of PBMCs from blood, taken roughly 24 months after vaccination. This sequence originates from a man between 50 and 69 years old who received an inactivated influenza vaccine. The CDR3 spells CASTAGQNTDTQYF. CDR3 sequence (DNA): TGTGCCAGCACCGCGGGACAGAACACAGATACGCAGTATTTT.